This T cell receptor beta chain is from a study of blood T cell repertoires in COVID-19 (TCRdb year 2020). Looking at the study overall: Samples from collaborators originated in the United States, Italy and Spain and spanned both the acute and convalescent phases of COVID-19. The prospective study material was composed of cDNA or gDNA derived from T cells, B-cell-depleted T cells, or PBMCs. The dataset comprised deeply sampled blood TCRbeta repertoires from subjects exposed to, actively infected with, or recovered from COVID-19. A freely available public database, intended as a resource for researchers studying the immune response to SARS-CoV-2, is where the repertoires were released. Samples were obtained from the ongoing ImmuneRACE study (first 160 participants) and from approximately 1,200 subjects provided by 6 global collaborators. Nearly every sample came with metadata listing a de-identified subject ID, COVID-19 status, age in years and sex. Where available, HLA class I and class II types were taken from metadata supplied by the sample provider and were not determined by assay-based typing. Results the study describes overall, beyond this receptor: The quantity of clinical and demographic metadata differed by source and by participant and was supplied without curation.

Of note for this clone: It has no known antigen specificity. Per-nucleotide qualities are absent, and no much larger clonotype sits a single base away.

V lost 2 bases and J lost 4 bases, and the count of bases not matched to a germline gene is 4. The CDR1 and CDR2 encoded by the germline V gene are MDHEN and SYDVKM. Counted from cysteine to phenylalanine, this CDR3 has 15 amino acids. Just CDR3 DNA is preserved here, 45 bases in frame from base 1. Collaborating institutions collected whole blood in K2EDTA tubes following their own protocols. For TCRbeta analysis, collaborators shipped samples in one of three forms: frozen whole blood, isolated PBMCs, or DNA extracted from either of those sample types. The immunoSEQ Assay, a bias-controlled multiplex PCR, was used to amplify TCRbeta CDR3 regions from genomic DNA. In the original analysis: The number of nucleated cells in each sample was estimated from the amplification of reference gene primers within the assay. To quantify the absolute abundance of each unique TCRbeta CDR3 rearrangement, sequence reads were collapsed and filtered. For each sample, productive Simpson clonality was calculated by taking the square root of Simpson's diversity index across productive rearrangements. Sourced from immuneACCESS, this table was stored by TCRdb with only in-frame sequences that have V and J called. A share of the clones is absent; for the studies checked, an unresolved V gene accounts for under half, and the remainder has no known explanation. That table is the source of V, J and clone size, and D and trimming were worked out from the DNA. For this sample there are 250,000 to 350,000 clones; around 85% appear just once. The top ten clonotypes cover approximately 3.8% of the sample.

This clonotype was sampled from a woman aged 50 to 65 with active or convalescent COVID-19. Recombination connected TRBV28 to TRBJ1-4, and TRBD1 matches 7 of the central bases. The sequenced sample was peripheral blood. The nucleotides read TGTGCCAGCAGTTTAAAGACAGGGAGTAATGAAAAACTGTTTTTT. Translated, it gives CASSLKTGSNEKLFF.